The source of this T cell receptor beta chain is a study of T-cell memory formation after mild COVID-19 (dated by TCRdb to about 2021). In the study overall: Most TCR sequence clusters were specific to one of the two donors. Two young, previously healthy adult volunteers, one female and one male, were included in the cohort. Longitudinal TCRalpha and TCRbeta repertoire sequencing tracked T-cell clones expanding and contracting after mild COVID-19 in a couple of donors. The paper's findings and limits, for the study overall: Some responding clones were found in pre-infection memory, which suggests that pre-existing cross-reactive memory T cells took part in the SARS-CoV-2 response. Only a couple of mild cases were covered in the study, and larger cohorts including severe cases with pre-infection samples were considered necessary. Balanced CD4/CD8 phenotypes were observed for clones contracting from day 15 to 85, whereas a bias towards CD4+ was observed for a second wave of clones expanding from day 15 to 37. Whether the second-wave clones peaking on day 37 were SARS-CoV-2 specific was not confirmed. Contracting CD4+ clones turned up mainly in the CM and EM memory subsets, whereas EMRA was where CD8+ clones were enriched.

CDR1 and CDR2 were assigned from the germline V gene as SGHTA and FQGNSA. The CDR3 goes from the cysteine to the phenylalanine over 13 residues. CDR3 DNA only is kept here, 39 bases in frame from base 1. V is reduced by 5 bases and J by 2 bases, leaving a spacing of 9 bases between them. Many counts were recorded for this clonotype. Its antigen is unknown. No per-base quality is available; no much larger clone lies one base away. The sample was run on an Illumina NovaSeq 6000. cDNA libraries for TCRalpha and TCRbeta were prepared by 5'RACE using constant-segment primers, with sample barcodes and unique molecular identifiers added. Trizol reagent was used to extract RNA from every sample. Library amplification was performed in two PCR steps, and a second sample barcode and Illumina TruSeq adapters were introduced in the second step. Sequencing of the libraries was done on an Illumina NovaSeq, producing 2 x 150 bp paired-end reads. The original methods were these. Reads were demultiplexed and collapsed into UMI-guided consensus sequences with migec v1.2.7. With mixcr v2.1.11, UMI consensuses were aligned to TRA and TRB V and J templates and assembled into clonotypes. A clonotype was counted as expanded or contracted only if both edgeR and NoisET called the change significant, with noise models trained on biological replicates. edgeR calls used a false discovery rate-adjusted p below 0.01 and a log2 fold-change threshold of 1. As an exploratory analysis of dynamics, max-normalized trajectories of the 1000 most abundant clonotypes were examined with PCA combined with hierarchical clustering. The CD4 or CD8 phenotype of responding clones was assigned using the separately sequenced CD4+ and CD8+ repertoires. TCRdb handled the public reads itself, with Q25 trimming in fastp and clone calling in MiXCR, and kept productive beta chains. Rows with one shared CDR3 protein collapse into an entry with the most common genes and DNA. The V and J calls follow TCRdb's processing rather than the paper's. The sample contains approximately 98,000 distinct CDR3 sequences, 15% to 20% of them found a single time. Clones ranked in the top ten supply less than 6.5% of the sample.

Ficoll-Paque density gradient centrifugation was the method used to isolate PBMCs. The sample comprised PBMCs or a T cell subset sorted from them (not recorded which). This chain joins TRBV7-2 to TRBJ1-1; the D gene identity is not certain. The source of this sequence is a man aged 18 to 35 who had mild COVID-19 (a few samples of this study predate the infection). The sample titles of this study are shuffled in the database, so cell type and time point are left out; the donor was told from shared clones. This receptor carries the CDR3 CASSRALNTEAFF. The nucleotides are TGTGCCAGCAGCCGGGCCCTAAACACTGAAGCTTTCTTT.